The 32 T cell receptor beta chains given below trace back to one sample, sequenced in a study of blood T cell repertoires in COVID-19. Using immunoSEQ multiplex PCR, the repertoire was profiled, and TCRdb retains in-frame clones only, with some absent. The table lists approximately 500,000 clones, approximately 92% of them singletons. Sequencing used peripheral blood. Receptors were obtained from a man younger than 35 with COVID-19, enrolled during active disease.

In DNA, the CDR3 is TGTGCCAGCAGCTTAGGAGGATCCTACTCCGGGGAGCTGTTTTTT. Residues: CASSLGGSYSGELFF. The chain uses TRBV7-8 and TRBJ2-2; the D is unclear. V lost 1 base to trimming and J lost 6 bases, with 12 bases between them. The CDR3 is made up of 15 amino acids. CDR1 and CDR2 from the germline V gene are SGHVS and FQNEAQ.

The chain joins TRBV7-9 to TRBJ2-7; the D gene is possibly TRBD2 (5 bases). CDR1 and CDR2 from the germline V gene are SEHNR and FQNEAQ (reference sequence). V was shortened by 5 bases and J by 7 bases, with 24 bases between the two germline ends. This CDR3 region has 16 residues. The CDR3 nucleotides read TGTGCCAGCAGCAATACCCGGACTGCGAGAATGGGAGAGCAGTACTTC. This encodes CASSNTRTARMGEQYF.

The chain joins TRBV30 to TRBJ1-5, with a tentative D call TRBD1 (5 bases). V lost 1 base to trimming and J lost 6 bases, with 16 bases between them. CDR1 is GTSNPN and CDR2 is SVGIG in the germline V gene (reference sequence). The CDR3 is made up of 15 amino acids. CDR3 sequence: CAWSAPRRGGQPQHF. CDR3 nucleotide sequence: TGTGCCTGGAGTGCACCGCGAAGGGGAGGTCAGCCCCAGCATTTT.

The chain is built from TRBV7-6 and TRBJ1-3; a weak D match, TRBD1 (6 bases). Germline values: CDR1 SGHVS, CDR2 FNYEAQ. The CDR3 contains 18 residues. V lost 2 bases and J 1 base, leaving 18 bases between the germline ends. CDR3 loop: CASSLRSTRTASGNTIYF. The CDR3 nucleotides read TGTGCCAGCAGCTTAAGGTCCACGAGGACAGCATCTGGAAACACCATATATTTT.

This chain links TRBV11-3 with TRBJ2-3; 7 nucleotides line up with TRBD2. CDR1 SGHNT and CDR2 YENEEA come from the germline V gene. V lost 1 base to trimming and J lost 0 bases; unmatched junction nucleotides: 4. The CDR3 is made up of 16 amino acids. This CDR3 is CASSLGISGSTDTQYF. In nucleotides, the CDR3 is TGTGCCAGCAGCTTAGGAATTAGCGGGAGCACAGATACGCAGTATTTT.

The chain joins TRBV10-3 to TRBJ2-1; 8 bases match TRBD2. Germline assignment: CDR1 ENHRY and CDR2 SYGVKD. The trim removed 2 bases at V and 8 bases at J, leaving 8 bases unmatched. The CDR3 totals 15 residues. CDR3: CAISEREGTSDEQFF. CDR3 DNA: TGTGCCATCAGTGAGCGGGAGGGAACGTCCGATGAGCAGTTCTTC.

The rearrangement links TRBV11-3 to TRBJ2-1; D is perhaps TRBD2 (5 bases). This CDR3 region has 17 residues. Germline V gives CDR1 SGHNT, CDR2 YENEEA. Trimming pared 4 bases from V and 0 bases from J, leaving 16 bases between. The CDR3 bases are TGTGCCAGCAGCTCCTTGACGGGGTTAAGCTCCTACAATGAGCAGTTCTTC. This encodes CASSSLTGLSSYNEQFF.

J is TRBJ2-1 and V is TRBV24-1, with D perhaps matching TRBD2 (5 bases). CDR1 is KGHDR, CDR2 SFDVKD, per germline. There are 15 residues in the CDR3. Between the trimmed V and J ends, which lost 8 bases and 1 base, there was a span of 14 bases. CDR3 coding DNA: TGTGCCACCACGGGTCCGGGAAGGTCCTACAATGAGCAGTTCTTC. It yields the protein CATTGPGRSYNEQFF.

For this clone: Other DNA variants within this sample encode the same CDR3. This rearrangement joins TRBV4-1 to TRBJ2-7; TRBD2 matches 7 bases. This CDR3 is 15 amino acids long. CDR1 is MGHRA, CDR2 YSYEKL, per germline. The J segment lost 0 bases and the V segment lost 1 base, leaving 3 bases of the junction unmatched. CDR3 sequence: CASSQASGASYEQYF. CDR3 in DNA: TGCGCCAGCAGCCAAGCCAGCGGGGCCTCCTACGAGCAGTACTTC.

The gene calls are TRBV12-3 or TRBV12-4 and TRBJ2-6; tentatively, D is TRBD2 (5 bases). The V gene lost 6 bases and the J gene lost 3 bases, with 6 bases spanning the gap. The CDR3 is 13 amino acids. In DNA form, the CDR3 reads TGTGCCAGCAGGGGGAGTGGGGCCAACGTCCTGACTTTC. This encodes CASRGSGANVLTF.

The CDR3 nucleotides are TGTGCCAGCAGGACTAGCTCCCTTTTAGTGGAGACCCAGTACTTC. Protein: CASRTSSLLVETQYF. This rearrangement joins TRBV7-8 to TRBJ2-5, with 7 bases fitting TRBD2. There are 15 residues in the CDR3. From germline, CDR1 is SGHVS and CDR2 FQNEAQ. The junction had 12 bases not matched to a gene; V was cut back by 6 bases and J by 5 bases.

V usage is TRBV11-3 and J usage is TRBJ2-2; the match to TRBD2 covers 8 bases. The junction had 6 bases not matched to a gene; V was cut back by 6 bases and J by 0 bases. CDR1 is SGHNT, CDR2 YENEEA, per germline. The CDR3 contains 16 residues. The CDR3 here is CASRSAGGANTGELFF. The CDR3, as DNA: TGTGCCAGCAGATCTGCCGGGGGGGCGAACACCGGGGAGCTGTTTTTT.

This clone came up once. The V and J genes are TRBV5-1 and TRBJ1-6, with TRBD1 matching over 8 bases. CDR3 length: 17 amino acids. V dropped 7 bases and J dropped 0; count of bases not matched to a gene: 9. Germline V gene sequence: CDR1 SGHRS, CDR2 YFSETQ. The CDR3 spells CASQPGQASSYNSPLHF. The CDR3 DNA follows: TGCGCCAGCCAACCGGGACAGGCGAGCTCCTATAATTCACCCCTCCACTTT.

The chain links TRBV2 to TRBJ2-3, with 7 bases lining up with TRBD1. Unmatched junction bases numbered 5, after V lost 2 bases and J lost 3 bases. The germline CDR1 and CDR2 sequences are SNHLY and FYNNEI. This CDR3 is 15 amino acids long. Here the CDR3 DNA reads TGTGCCAGCAGTGAATCGCGACAGGGTACAGATACGCAGTATTTT. It yields the protein CASSESRQGTDTQYF.

V and J are TRBV7-8 and TRBJ1-5; perhaps TRBD1 as D (5 bases). The CDR3 is 15 amino acids. Germline V gene lookup returns CDR1 SGHVS and CDR2 FQNEAQ. V lost 2 bases, J lost 6 bases, and 14 bases lay in between. CDR3: CASSLMAGGAQPQHF. The CDR3 region has the DNA TGTGCCAGCAGCTTAATGGCCGGCGGGGCTCAGCCCCAGCATTTT.

The V gene is TRBV3-1 (or the pseudogene TRBV3-2), the J gene TRBJ2-7, with 9 bases lining up with TRBD2. Germline V gene lookup returns CDR1 LGHDT and CDR2 YNNKEL (reference sequence). After removal of 1 base from V and 4 bases from J, the junction contained 2 bases not matched to a gene. The CDR3 is made up of 14 amino acids. In nucleotides, the CDR3 is TGTGCCAGCAGCCAAGGACTAGCGGTGTACGAGCAGTACTTC. This codes for CASSQGLAVYEQYF.

This clone appeared once. The sample has other DNA sequences that encode this CDR3 too. The J gene is TRBJ2-7, the V gene TRBV12-3 or TRBV12-4; D possibly corresponds to TRBD1 (5 bases). This CDR3 is 13 amino acids long. V was clipped by 3 bases and J by 1 base, with 7 bases between them. For the CDR3, the DNA is TGTGCCAGCAGTTTGGGGCGGTCCTACGAGCAGTACTTC. Translated: CASSLGRSYEQYF.

This rearrangement joins TRBV7-2 to TRBJ1-1; weak D call: TRBD1 (6 bases). This CDR3 is built from 12 residues. Trimming pared 3 bases from V and 6 bases from J, leaving 8 bases between. Germline CDR1 reads SGHTA; CDR2 reads FQGNSA. The CDR3 loop is CASSFSGAEAFF. CDR3 DNA sequence: TGTGCCAGCAGCTTCTCAGGGGCTGAAGCTTTCTTT.

The chain has TRBV2 and TRBJ2-6; D perhaps matches TRBD2 (6 bases). Trimming shortened V by 2 bases and J by 0 bases, and 8 bases separated the two germline ends. This CDR3 has 16 amino acids. Germline loops: CDR1 SNHLY, CDR2 FYNNEI. The CDR3 DNA sequence: TGTGCCAGCAGTGAATTTAGCGGCTCTGGGGCCAACGTCCTGACTTTC. Its protein product is CASSEFSGSGANVLTF.

The chain recombines TRBV10-2 with TRBJ1-2, with a weak D call TRBD1 (6 bases). Germline V gene sequence: CDR1 WSHSY, CDR2 SAAADI. This CDR3 has 14 residues. The V and J ends lost 2 bases and 8 bases respectively, with 15 bases between them. The CDR3 DNA follows: TGCGCCAGCAGTGAGACTCCCGAGGGGGTAGGCTACACCTTC. Its protein is CASSETPEGVGYTF.

The chain recombines TRBV3-1 (or the pseudogene TRBV3-2) with TRBJ1-4, with TRBD1 matching 9 bases. Germline CDR1 is LGHDT and CDR2 is YNNKEL (reference sequence). After removal of 5 bases from V and 8 bases from J, the junction contained 12 bases not matched to a gene. The CDR3 consists of 16 residues. The chain's CDR3 is CASSVRETGGVEKLFF. Written as DNA, the CDR3 is TGTGCCAGCAGCGTTAGAGAGACAGGGGGTGTAGAAAAACTGTTTTTT.

The V and J genes are TRBV6-1 and TRBJ1-5; D not certain. CDR3 length equals 15 residues. Germline CDR1 is MNHNS and CDR2 is SASEGT. The V end was cut by 2 bases, the J end by 5 bases, with 13 bases between. The CDR3 DNA reads TGTGCCAGCAGTGAAACAGATTTGCGCGATCAGCCCCAGCATTTT. It yields the protein CASSETDLRDQPQHF.

The rearrangement uses TRBV14 and TRBJ2-1; D call uncertain. Deletions cut 1 base from V and 4 bases from J, with 20 bases between. CDR1 and CDR2 (germline): SGHDN, FVKESK. CDR3 size: 18 residues. CDR3 loop: CASSQVGLRRKPYNEQFF. The CDR3 nucleotides read TGTGCCAGCAGCCAAGTGGGTTTGCGGCGAAAACCTTACAATGAGCAGTTCTTC.

The chain couples TRBV19 to TRBJ2-1; 11 nucleotides agree with TRBD2. The CDR3 contains 16 residues. V dropped 1 base and J dropped 9; count of bases not matched to a gene: 8. Germline values: CDR1 LNHDA, CDR2 SQIVND (reference sequence). The CDR3 DNA reads TGTGCCAGTAGTATAGGGTACCGACTAGCGGGAAGTGAGCAGTTCTTC. Translation gives CASSIGYRLAGSEQFF.

V gene TRBV12-3 or TRBV12-4 combines with J gene TRBJ2-3; 7 positions agree with TRBD2. The length of the CDR3 is 12 residues. The V segment lost 5 bases and the J segment 5 bases; nucleotides outside the gene matches: 1. DNA of the CDR3: TGTGCCAGCAGTGGACTAGTAGATACGCAGTATTTT. Translated: CASSGLVDTQYF.

This chain uses TRBV18 with TRBJ1-2; 8 bases line up with TRBD1. J was trimmed by 2 bases and V by 3 bases; bases with no gene match: 5. The CDR3 is made up of 15 amino acids. Germline V gene sequence: CDR1 KGHSH, CDR2 LQKENI. CDR3 sequence: CASSPSTGENYGYTF. CDR3 nucleotide sequence: TGTGCCAGCTCACCCTCGACAGGGGAAAACTATGGCTACACCTTC.

V is TRBV6-4 and J is TRBJ2-1; 9 nucleotides match TRBD2. This CDR3 region has 13 residues. Looked up from germline, CDR1 is MRHNA and CDR2 is SNTAGT. V lost 10 bases and J lost 4; bases outside the gene matches: 5. For the CDR3, the DNA is TGTGCCACGTCCAGCGGGAGGTACAATGAGCAGTTCTTC. It specifies CATSSGRYNEQFF.

The chain links TRBV11-3 to TRBJ1-3, with a weak D call TRBD1 (6 bases). The V gene lost 7 bases and the J gene lost 4 bases, with 11 bases spanning the gap. From germline, CDR1 is SGHNT and CDR2 YENEEA. This CDR3 is built from 13 residues. CDR3 sequence (DNA): TGTGCCAGCACCCGCGGGGGCGGAAACACCATATATTTT. Its translation: CASTRGGGNTIYF. The entire variable domain, with the rest obtained from reference TRBV11-3 and TRBJ1-3, is as follows: EAGVVQSPRYKIIEKKQPVAFWCNPISGHNTLYWYLQNLGQGPELLIRYENEEAVDDSQLPKDRFSAERLKGVDSTLKIQPAELGDSAVYLCASTRGGGNTIYFGEGSWLTVV.

This CDR3 reads CATGQDKGLSEQYF. CDR3 nucleotide sequence: TGTGCCACGGGACAGGATAAGGGCCTAAGCGAGCAGTACTTC. The rearrangement uses TRBV27 and TRBJ2-7; TRBD1 matches 8 bases. CDR3 length: 14 residues. J was trimmed by 6 bases and V by 10 bases; bases with no gene match: 14. Germline values: CDR1 MNHEY, CDR2 SMNVEV (reference sequence).

The chain recombines TRBV5-1 with TRBJ1-1; possible D gene TRBD1, 5 bases. Trimming left V 4 bases short and J 7 bases short, with 23 bases between. CDR3 length: 16 residues. Germline CDR1 reads SGHRS; CDR2 reads YFSETQ. The CDR3: CASSPRPDRDFYEAFF. In nucleotides, the CDR3 is TGCGCCAGCAGCCCAAGACCTGACAGAGATTTTTATGAAGCTTTCTTT.

The chain is built from TRBV3-1 (or the pseudogene TRBV3-2) and TRBJ2-1, with D possibly matching TRBD1 (5 bases). The CDR3 length is 14 residues. In germline, CDR1 is LGHDT, CDR2 YNNKEL (reference sequence). Trimming removed 0 bases from V and 4 bases from J, with 7 bases in between. Written as DNA, the CDR3 is TGTGCCAGCAGCCAAGAATACAGGTACAATGAGCAGTTCTTC. Its translation is CASSQEYRYNEQFF.

The DNA for the CDR3 is TGCGCCAGCAGCCCTTGGGCAGGGGGCTCCTACGAGCAGTACTTC. Its translation: CASSPWAGGSYEQYF. The rearrangement links TRBV5-1 to TRBJ2-7; 7 positions match TRBD1. V was pared by 4 bases and J by 0 bases, with 7 bases of the junction left unmatched. The V gene's germline CDR1 is SGHRS and CDR2 YFSETQ. The CDR3 totals 15 residues.